This TCR beta chain is drawn from a study of T cell responses to AZD1222 COVID-19 vaccine. Study details: It was second doses at about 4 or about 12 weeks that were pooled. Findings of the study overall: Mostly white British, mostly female donors; authors suggested clonal diversity may be underestimated.

Turning to this clone: What it binds is unknown.

TCRdb's copy holds only in-frame clones and misses some; the assay was immunoSEQ multiplex PCR. The sample consists of around 78,000 clones, roughly nine tenths of them appearing once. CDR3 length: 16 residues. Source: peripheral blood, taken on day 0 of AZD1222 vaccination. The receptor's source is an adult in good health. The chain combines TRBV21-1 with TRBJ2-1; the D call of TRBD1 is as the table states it, not checked on the DNA. TRBV21-1 is described as a pseudogene. CDR3 DNA sequence: TGTGCCAGCAGCAAATCTAGGGTACCCGAGGGGGATGAGCAGTTCTTC. Encoded protein: CASSKSRVPEGDEQFF.